These 31 T cell receptor beta chains originate from one sample sequenced in a study of blood T cell repertoires in COVID-19. TCRdb's copy holds only in-frame clones and misses some; the assay was immunoSEQ multiplex PCR. The sample has about 400,000 clones; around 84% are singletons. Source material: peripheral blood. Every receptor here comes from a human donor in a cohort sampled during active COVID-19.

This clone was observed a few times. This chain links TRBV6-5 with TRBJ2-2, with 9 nucleotides matching TRBD1. This CDR3 has 16 residues. The trim removed 2 bases at V and 5 bases at J, leaving 6 bases unmatched. From germline, CDR1 is MNHEY and CDR2 SVGAGI. CDR3 loop: CASSYPTGGRTGELFF. CDR3 nucleotide sequence: TGTGCCAGCAGTTACCCTACAGGGGGCCGGACCGGGGAGCTGTTTTTT.

The V call is TRBV4-1, the J call TRBJ1-2, with D tentatively TRBD1 (6 bases). CDR3 length: 15 residues. Germline-derived CDR1 and CDR2 are MGHRA and YSYEKL. V lost 0 bases and J 7 bases, leaving 15 bases between the germline ends. The CDR3 nucleotides read TGCGCCAGCAGCCAAGAGCCCGCAGGGGTCGGTGGCTACACCTTC. It is translated as CASSQEPAGVGGYTF.

The chain uses TRBV25-1 and TRBJ2-5; the match to TRBD1 covers 7 bases. CDR3 length: 15 amino acids. The germline V gene has CDR1 MGHDK and CDR2 SYGVNS. After removal of 5 bases from V and 1 base from J, the junction contained 7 bases not matched to a gene. CDR3 bases: TGTGCCAGCAGTAGATCGGGACAGAGCCAAGAGACCCAGTACTTC. This sequence encodes CASSRSGQSQETQYF.

For the CDR3, the DNA is TGTGCCAGCAGCGTCCGGGACAGGGGTAATTCACCCCTCCACTTT. It specifies CASSVRDRGNSPLHF. The chain joins TRBV9 to TRBJ1-6, with 10 bases identical to TRBD1. Germline V gives CDR1 SGDLS, CDR2 YYNGEE. Losses at the gene ends were 2 bases for V and 6 bases for J; bases not matched to a gene: 2. The CDR3 runs 15 residues.

J is TRBJ1-1 and V is TRBV6-5, with D perhaps matching TRBD1 (5 bases). V was trimmed by 9 bases and J by 2 bases, leaving 7 bases between them. The germline gives CDR1 MNHEY, CDR2 SVGAGI. The CDR3 length is 11 residues. This chain's CDR3 is CASQGNTEAFF. The DNA of the CDR3 is TGTGCCAGTCAGGGTAACACTGAAGCTTTCTTT.

The chain recombines TRBV6-5 with TRBJ2-5; D gene ambiguous. This CDR3 comprises 12 residues. Trimming stripped 5 bases from V and 1 base from J, with 5 bases between. In germline, CDR1 is MNHEY, CDR2 SVGAGI. CDR3 residues: CASSRGQETQYF. Here the CDR3 DNA reads TGTGCCAGCAGTCGCGGCCAAGAGACCCAGTACTTC.

The genes are TRBV5-1 and TRBJ2-7; 8 nucleotides align to TRBD1. The germline CDR1 and CDR2 sequences are SGHRS and YFSETQ. The CDR3 consists of 16 residues. The V and J ends lost 0 bases and 0 bases, in that order; junction bases with no gene match: 5. The CDR3 DNA reads as TGCGCCAGCAGCTTGGTGGGGGGACAGGCCTCCTACGAGCAGTACTTC. The encoded protein is CASSLVGGQASYEQYF.

This chain connects TRBV30 to TRBJ2-2; 8 bases agree with TRBD2. Trimming cost V 6 bases and J 4 bases; bases outside gene matches: 10. The CDR3 runs to 15 residues. Germline CDR1 and CDR2: GTSNPN and SVGIG (reference sequence). For the CDR3, the DNA is TGTGCCTGCCCGAGCGGGGGTATCGGCACCGGGGAGCTGTTTTTT. Translated: CACPSGGIGTGELFF.

The CDR3 protein is CASSPSGGLSTDTQYF. The CDR3 region has the DNA TGTGCCAGCAGCCCGAGCGGGGGGCTTAGCACAGATACGCAGTATTTT. V gene TRBV7-2 combines with J gene TRBJ2-3; TRBD2 matches 9 bases. Germline trimming cut 5 bases from V and 0 bases from J; bases unmatched to any gene: 6. CDR1 and CDR2 (germline): SGHTA, FQGNSA. The CDR3 is 16 amino acids.

This sequence joins TRBV3-1 (or the pseudogene TRBV3-2) and TRBJ2-2, with 8 bases that match TRBD1. The CDR3 extends over 18 amino acids. Germline-derived CDR1 and CDR2 are LGHDT and YNNKEL (reference sequence). Trimming cost V 1 base and J 8 bases; bases outside gene matches: 15. The CDR3 is CASSQASRSGGPGGELFF. DNA of the CDR3: TGTGCCAGCAGCCAAGCATCCCGTTCAGGGGGCCCGGGGGGGGAGCTGTTTTTT.

The V call is TRBV18, the J call TRBJ1-4; the D gene is possibly TRBD1 (5 bases). The V gene lost 2 bases and the J gene lost 6 bases, with 16 bases spanning the gap. Germline V gene data show CDR1 as KGHSH and CDR2 as LQKENI. The CDR3 has 16 residues. The CDR3 region is CASSPRGRGADEKLFF. The CDR3 DNA is TGTGCCAGCTCACCAAGGGGTAGAGGCGCTGATGAAAAACTGTTTTTT.

J is TRBJ1-5 and V is TRBV6-1, with D hard to call. V was cut by 2 bases and J by 0 bases, with 8 bases left in between. CDR1 MNHNS and CDR2 SASEGT come from the germline V gene. The CDR3 runs 15 residues. CDR3 sequence: CASSEIAGSNQPQHF. CDR3 nucleotide sequence: TGTGCCAGCAGTGAAATTGCAGGTAGCAATCAGCCCCAGCATTTT.

This chain joins TRBV13 and TRBJ1-2; 7 nucleotides line up with TRBD1. This CDR3 has 13 amino acids. Germline CDR1 is PRHDT and CDR2 is FYEKMQ (reference sequence). Trimming took 7 bases from V and 6 from J; bases not matched to a gene: 8. The CDR3 region is CASNRQGSNGYTF. CDR3 DNA: TGTGCCAGCAACCGACAGGGATCGAATGGCTACACCTTC.

The chain has TRBV5-4 and TRBJ2-1, with TRBD2 as a possible D gene (5 bases). In germline, CDR1 is SGHNT, CDR2 YYREEE (reference sequence). Between the trimmed V and J ends, which lost 4 bases and 0 bases, there was a span of 11 bases. The CDR3 has 15 residues. CDR3 loop: CASSVAPSSYNEQFF. Here the CDR3 DNA reads TGTGCCAGCAGCGTAGCGCCCAGCTCCTACAATGAGCAGTTCTTC. Full variable domain (remainder filled in from reference TRBV5-4 and TRBJ2-1): ETGVTQSPTHLIKTRGQQVTLRCSSQSGHNTVSWYQQALGQGPQFIFQYYREEENGRGNFPPRFSGLQFPNYSSELNVNALELDDSALYLCASSVAPSSYNEQFFGPGTRLTVL.

The count of this clone is one. The J gene is TRBJ1-5, the V gene TRBV6-5; D is unresolved. V was cut by 7 bases and J by 0 bases, with 13 bases left in between. Germline-derived CDR1 and CDR2 are MNHEY and SVGAGI. The CDR3 is 15 residues long. The CDR3 region is CASTHGVYSNQPQHF. The CDR3 DNA follows: TGTGCCAGCACTCACGGGGTTTATAGCAATCAGCCCCAGCATTTT.

The J gene is TRBJ1-5, the V gene TRBV18; 8 positions agree with TRBD1. J was trimmed by 5 bases and V by 6 bases; bases with no gene match: 6. This CDR3 has 14 residues. Germline V gives CDR1 KGHSH, CDR2 LQKENI. DNA for the CDR3: TGTGCCAGCTCGGCCGGACAGGGCGATCAGCCCCAGCATTTT. It is translated as CASSAGQGDQPQHF. The variable domain in full, completed from reference TRBV18 and TRBJ1-5, reads NAGVMQNPRHLVRRRGQEARLRCSPMKGHSHVYWYRQLPEEGLKFMVYLQKENIIDESGMPKERFSAEFPKEGPSILRIQQVVRGDSAAYFCASSAGQGDQPQHFGDGTRLSIL.

The V call is TRBV5-1, the J call TRBJ2-2; no firm D call. The V gene lost 4 bases and the J gene lost 1 base, with 8 bases spanning the gap. In germline, CDR1 is SGHRS, CDR2 YFSETQ. The CDR3 spans 14 residues. CDR3 protein: CASSLDGNTGELFF. In DNA form, the CDR3 reads TGCGCCAGCAGCCTGGACGGGAACACCGGGGAGCTGTTTTTT.

The gene calls are TRBV7-9 and TRBJ1-1; weak D call: TRBD1 (6 bases). Germline V gives CDR1 SEHNR, CDR2 FQNEAQ (reference sequence). The ends were cut back, 5 bases at V and 1 base at J, with 14 bases in the middle. There are 15 residues in the CDR3. The CDR3 DNA is TGTGCCAGCAGCGAGTACAGGGAGGGGAACACTGAAGCTTTCTTT. It specifies CASSEYREGNTEAFF.

The chain couples TRBV19 to TRBJ2-2, with TRBD2 identical over 9 bases. The CDR3 extends over 15 amino acids. Germline trimming cut 7 bases from V and 5 bases from J; bases unmatched to any gene: 8. Germline CDR1 is LNHDA and CDR2 is SQIVND (reference sequence). This CDR3 is CASMGAGGRTGELFF. Written as DNA, the CDR3 is TGTGCCAGTATGGGTGCGGGGGGGCGAACCGGGGAGCTGTTTTTT.

The chain recombines TRBV28 with TRBJ2-7, with 9 bases aligning to TRBD1. Germline lookup yields CDR1 MDHEN and CDR2 SYDVKM. This CDR3 spans 16 amino acids. V gave up 7 bases and J gave up 2 bases; unmatched junction bases: 12. The CDR3 region has the DNA TGTGCCAGCACCTTACAGCCGGGACAGGGTACCTACGAGCAGTACTTC. Translated, it gives CASTLQPGQGTYEQYF.

This chain links TRBV29-1 with TRBJ2-3, with 7 bases lining up with TRBD1. CDR3 length: 13 amino acids. The junction had 4 bases not matched to a gene; V was cut back by 4 bases and J by 3 bases. Germline V lookup: CDR1 SQVTM, CDR2 ANQGSEA. This CDR3 is CSVGQGLTDTQYF. In DNA, the CDR3 is TGCAGCGTTGGACAGGGCCTAACAGATACGCAGTATTTT.

This sequence joins TRBV7-9 and TRBJ1-5; a weak D match, TRBD1 (5 bases). The length of the CDR3 is 13 residues. Trimming removed 1 base at V and 5 bases at J, with 6 bases between. Germline V gives CDR1 SEHNR, CDR2 FQNEAQ (reference sequence). The CDR3 sequence is CASSLGRDQPQHF. The CDR3 nucleotides read TGTGCCAGCAGCTTAGGCAGGGATCAGCCCCAGCATTTT.

V usage is TRBV4-1 and J usage is TRBJ1-2; the match to TRBD1 covers 10 bases. This CDR3 is 16 amino acids long. Germline V lookup: CDR1 MGHRA, CDR2 YSYEKL. Trimming took 1 base from V and 6 from J; bases not matched to a gene: 8. The CDR3 here is CASSQAGTGVRDGYTF. The CDR3 bases are TGCGCCAGCAGCCAAGCCGGGACAGGGGTACGGGATGGCTACACCTTC.

The chain has TRBV27 and TRBJ2-5; D gene unclear. CDR3 length: 14 residues. Germline-derived CDR1 and CDR2 are MNHEY and SMNVEV (reference sequence). Deletions cut 4 bases from V and 1 base from J, with 10 bases between. The CDR3 DNA reads TGTGCCAGCAGTTGGTTGGGCAGCCAAGAGACCCAGTACTTC. It specifies CASSWLGSQETQYF.

The chain couples TRBV19 to TRBJ2-4, with a possible D match to TRBD1 (6 bases). The V gene lost 3 bases and the J gene lost 7 bases, with 10 bases spanning the gap. The germline V gene has CDR1 LNHDA and CDR2 SQIVND (reference sequence). This CDR3 region has 13 residues. The DNA of the CDR3 is TGTGCCAGTAGTATTCAGGGGTGGAACATTCAGTACTTC. This gives the protein CASSIQGWNIQYF.

In this sample, this clone turned up once. The chain employs TRBV2 and TRBJ2-2; 10 nucleotides line up with TRBD2. The CDR3 covers 18 residues. Germline assignment: CDR1 SNHLY and CDR2 FYNNEI. V gave up 6 bases and J gave up 3 bases; unmatched junction bases: 13. CDR3 sequence reads: CASSGDKTSGTYTGELFF. For the CDR3, the DNA is TGTGCCAGCAGCGGAGACAAAACTAGCGGGACTTACACCGGGGAGCTGTTTTTT.

The V call is TRBV3-1 (or the pseudogene TRBV3-2), the J call TRBJ1-5; D gene uncertain. V dropped 2 bases and J dropped 7 bases, with 15 bases sitting between them. The CDR3 contains 15 residues. Germline CDR1 reads LGHDT; CDR2 reads YNNKEL (reference sequence). The DNA of the CDR3 is TGTGCCAGCAGCCAAAATACGGGGTACGGACAGCCCCAGCATTTT. Its translation: CASSQNTGYGQPQHF.

The J gene is TRBJ2-3, the V gene TRBV6-5; no firm D call. Between the trimmed V and J ends, which lost 0 bases and 6 bases, there was a span of 10 bases. The CDR3 loop spans 14 amino acids. CDR1 is MNHEY and CDR2 is SVGAGI in the germline V gene. In DNA form, the CDR3 reads TGTGCCAGCAGTTACTCCGCACATATGGATACGCAGTATTTT. Translating it yields CASSYSAHMDTQYF.

This chain joins TRBV6-5 and TRBJ2-1, with TRBD2 identical over 9 bases. Germline CDR1 and CDR2: MNHEY and SVGAGI. V lost 4 bases to trimming and J lost 7 bases; unmatched junction nucleotides: 5. This CDR3 contains 14 residues. The CDR3 reads CASSLGAGGNEQFF. Here the CDR3 DNA reads TGTGCCAGCAGTTTGGGAGCGGGAGGTAATGAGCAGTTCTTC.

The chain combines TRBV19 with TRBJ2-1; D gene unclear. This CDR3 is 14 amino acids long. V was pared by 2 bases and J by 9 bases, with 14 bases between. Germline V CDR1 and CDR2: LNHDA, SQIVND (reference sequence). The CDR3 reads CASSIFLRRGEQFF. CDR3 nucleotides: TGTGCCAGTAGTATATTTCTCCGCCGCGGTGAGCAGTTCTTC. The full variable domain, its missing parts supplied by reference TRBV19 and TRBJ2-1, is DGGITQSPKYLFRKEGQNVTLSCEQNLNHDAMYWYRQDPGQGLRLIYYSQIVNDFQKGDIAEGYSVSREKKESFPLTVTSAQKNPTAFYLCASSIFLRRGEQFFGPGTRLTVL.

The rearrangement uses TRBV5-4 and TRBJ1-1; D may be TRBD1 (5 bases). V was trimmed by 2 bases and J by 1 base, leaving 12 bases between them. Germline lookup yields CDR1 SGHNT and CDR2 YYREEE (reference sequence). The CDR3 spans 15 residues. The CDR3: CASSLGATQNTEAFF. CDR3 DNA: TGTGCCAGCAGCTTAGGGGCCACCCAGAACACTGAAGCTTTCTTT.